The entry that follows covers one T cell receptor beta chain sequence. What it binds is not known. Looked up from germline, CDR1 is MNHEY and CDR2 is SVGAGI. Between the trimmed V and J ends, which lost 2 bases and 9 bases, there was a span of 14 bases. This CDR3 region has 14 residues. The sample belongs to a study of cytomegalovirus exposure and HLA in healthy donors. Using immunoSEQ multiplex PCR, the repertoire was profiled, and TCRdb retains in-frame clones only, with some absent. The repertoire holds roughly 260,000 clones, 80% to 90% seen once, with 2.6% in the top ten. Study results and limitations: The CMV antigen specificity of three CMV-associated chains was confirmed through in vitro analysis. The study listed around 150 cytomegalovirus-associated TCR beta chains.

The sequencing sample was made of PBMCs. The TCR was taken from a man aged 18 to 30 in good health and CMV-seronegative. The J gene is TRBJ2-1, the V gene TRBV6-5; D perhaps matches TRBD1 (6 bases). CDR3 amino acids: CASSYATGKGEQFF. For the CDR3, the DNA is TGTGCCAGCAGTTACGCCACAGGGAAAGGTGAGCAGTTCTTC.